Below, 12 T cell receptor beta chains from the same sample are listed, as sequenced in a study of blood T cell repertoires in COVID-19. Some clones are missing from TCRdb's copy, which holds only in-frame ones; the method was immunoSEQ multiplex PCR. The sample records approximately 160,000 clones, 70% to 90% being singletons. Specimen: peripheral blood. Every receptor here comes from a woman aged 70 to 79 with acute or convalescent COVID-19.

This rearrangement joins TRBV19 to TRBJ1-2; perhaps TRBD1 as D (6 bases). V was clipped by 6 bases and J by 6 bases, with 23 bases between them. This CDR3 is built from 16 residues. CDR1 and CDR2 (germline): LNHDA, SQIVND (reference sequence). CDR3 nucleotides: TGTGCCAGTAGCGAACCGGGGGGGCGGACGCCTCATGGCTACACCTTC. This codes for CASSEPGGRTPHGYTF.

CDR3 sequence: CASSADSGRVTGELFF. For the CDR3, the DNA is TGTGCCAGCAGCGCGGATAGCGGGAGGGTCACCGGGGAGCTGTTTTTT. The chain uses TRBV9 and TRBJ2-2; 11 positions match TRBD2. V dropped 3 bases and J dropped 4; count of bases not matched to a gene: 5. Germline CDR1 reads SGDLS; CDR2 reads YYNGEE. CDR3 length: 16 residues. The full variable domain, in which reference TRBV9 and TRBJ2-2 provide the parts outside the CDR3, is DSGVTQTPKHLITATGQRVTLRCSPRSGDLSVYWYQQSLDQGLQFLIQYYNGEERAKGNILERFSAQQFPDLHSELNLSSLELGDSALYFCASSADSGRVTGELFFGEGSRLTVL.

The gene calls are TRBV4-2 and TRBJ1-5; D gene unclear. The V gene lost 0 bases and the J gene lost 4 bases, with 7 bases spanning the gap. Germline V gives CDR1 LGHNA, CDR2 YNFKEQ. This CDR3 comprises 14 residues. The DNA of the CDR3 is TGTGCCAGCAGCCAAGACTGGGCTAATCAGCCCCAGCATTTT. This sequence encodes CASSQDWANQPQHF.

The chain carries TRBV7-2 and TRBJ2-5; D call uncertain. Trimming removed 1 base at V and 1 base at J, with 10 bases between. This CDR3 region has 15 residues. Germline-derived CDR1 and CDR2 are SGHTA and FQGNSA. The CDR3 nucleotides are TGTGCCAGCAGCTTAGGTTCCACTGTCCAAGAGACCCAGTACTTC. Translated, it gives CASSLGSTVQETQYF.

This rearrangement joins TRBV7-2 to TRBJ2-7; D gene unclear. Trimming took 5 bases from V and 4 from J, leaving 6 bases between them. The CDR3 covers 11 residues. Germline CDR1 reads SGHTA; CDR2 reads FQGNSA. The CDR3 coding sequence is TGTGCCAGCAGCGTCAGGTACGAGCAGTACTTC. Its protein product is CASSVRYEQYF.

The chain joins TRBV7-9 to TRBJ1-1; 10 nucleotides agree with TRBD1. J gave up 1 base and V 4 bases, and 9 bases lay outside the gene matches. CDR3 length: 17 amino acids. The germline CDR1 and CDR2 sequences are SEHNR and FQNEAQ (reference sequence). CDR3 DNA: TGTGCCAGCAGCTCGATAGAGGGACAGGGGACGAACACTGAAGCTTTCTTT. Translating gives CASSSIEGQGTNTEAFF.

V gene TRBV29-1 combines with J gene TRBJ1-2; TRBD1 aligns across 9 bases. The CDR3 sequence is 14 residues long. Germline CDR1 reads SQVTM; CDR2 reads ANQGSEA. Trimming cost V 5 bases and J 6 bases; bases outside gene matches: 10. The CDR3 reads CSVPLRGQGNGYTF. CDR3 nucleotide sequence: TGCAGCGTTCCGCTCCGGGGACAGGGAAATGGCTACACCTTC.

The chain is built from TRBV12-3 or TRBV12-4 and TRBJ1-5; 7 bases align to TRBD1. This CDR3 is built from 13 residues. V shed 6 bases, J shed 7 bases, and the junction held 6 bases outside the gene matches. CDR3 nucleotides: TGTGCCAGCAGCTCGACAGGGCGCCAGCCCCAGCATTTT. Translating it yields CASSSTGRQPQHF.

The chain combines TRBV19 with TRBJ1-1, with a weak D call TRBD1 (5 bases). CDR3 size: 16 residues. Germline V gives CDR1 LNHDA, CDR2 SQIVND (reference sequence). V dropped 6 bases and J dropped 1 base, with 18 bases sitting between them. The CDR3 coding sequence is TGTGCCAGTAGCGACCACAATCGACAGCCGAACACTGAAGCTTTCTTT. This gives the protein CASSDHNRQPNTEAFF. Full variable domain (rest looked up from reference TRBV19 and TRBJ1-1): DGGITQSPKYLFRKEGQNVTLSCEQNLNHDAMYWYRQDPGQGLRLIYYSQIVNDFQKGDIAEGYSVSREKKESFPLTVTSAQKNPTAFYLCASSDHNRQPNTEAFFGQGTRLTVV.

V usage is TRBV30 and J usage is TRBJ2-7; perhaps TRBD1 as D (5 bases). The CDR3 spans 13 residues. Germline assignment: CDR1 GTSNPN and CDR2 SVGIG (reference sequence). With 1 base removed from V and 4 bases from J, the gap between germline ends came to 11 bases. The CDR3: CAWSGQKGYEQYF. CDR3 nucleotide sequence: TGTGCCTGGAGTGGACAGAAAGGATACGAGCAGTACTTC. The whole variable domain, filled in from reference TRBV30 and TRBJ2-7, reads SQTIHQWPATLVQPVGSPLSLECTVEGTSNPNLYWYRQAAGRGLQLLFYSVGIGQISSEVPQNLSASRPQDRQFILSSKKLLLSDSGFYLCAWSGQKGYEQYFGPGTRLTVT.

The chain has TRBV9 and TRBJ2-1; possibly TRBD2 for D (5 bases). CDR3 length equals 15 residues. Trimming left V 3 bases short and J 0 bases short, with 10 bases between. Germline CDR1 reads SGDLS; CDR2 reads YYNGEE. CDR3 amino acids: CASSDSDYSYNEQFF. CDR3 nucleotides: TGTGCCAGCAGCGACTCCGACTACTCCTACAATGAGCAGTTCTTC.

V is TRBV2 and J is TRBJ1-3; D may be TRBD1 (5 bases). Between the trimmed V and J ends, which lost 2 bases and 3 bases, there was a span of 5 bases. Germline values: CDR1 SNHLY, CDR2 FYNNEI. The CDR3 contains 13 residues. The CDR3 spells CASSERGGNTIYF. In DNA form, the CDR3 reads TGTGCCAGCAGTGAAAGGGGTGGAAACACCATATATTTT. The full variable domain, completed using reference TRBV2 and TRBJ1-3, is EPEVTQTPSHQVTQMGQEVILRCVPISNHLYFYWYRQILGQKVEFLVSFYNNEISEKSEIFDDQFSVERPDGSNFTLKIRSTKLEDSAMYFCASSERGGNTIYFGEGSWLTVV.